One and the same sample provided the 32 T cell receptor beta chains below, sequenced in a study of blood T cell repertoires in COVID-19. The repertoire was sequenced with immunoSEQ multiplex PCR; TCRdb's copy has only in-frame clones and lacks some. The sample lists about 36,000 clones, about nine tenths occurring once. Source material: peripheral blood. The source is a human donor in a cohort sampled during active COVID-19.

The chain recombines TRBV24-1 with TRBJ2-5; D gene uncertain. Germline CDR1 KGHDR, CDR2 SFDVKD. Trimming removed 6 bases at V and 1 base at J, with 8 bases between. The CDR3 runs 13 residues. The CDR3 sequence: CATSFGSQETQYF. The CDR3 DNA reads as TGTGCCACCAGTTTTGGCAGCCAAGAGACCCAGTACTTC.

The V and J genes are TRBV19 and TRBJ2-1, with D possibly being TRBD2 (6 bases). The CDR3 is 15 residues long. Trimming shortened V by 7 bases and J by 10 bases, and 23 bases separated the two germline ends. Germline V lookup: CDR1 LNHDA, CDR2 SQIVND (reference sequence). CDR3 sequence reads: CASKAGTPLLGEQFF. The CDR3, as DNA: TGTGCCAGTAAGGCCGGGACTCCCCTTCTGGGGGAGCAGTTCTTC. The full variable domain, in which reference TRBV19 and TRBJ2-1 provide the parts outside the CDR3, is DGGITQSPKYLFRKEGQNVTLSCEQNLNHDAMYWYRQDPGQGLRLIYYSQIVNDFQKGDIAEGYSVSREKKESFPLTVTSAQKNPTAFYLCASKAGTPLLGEQFFGPGTRLTVL.

This clone was counted once. This chain links TRBV10-3 with TRBJ1-2; 7 bases map to TRBD1. This CDR3 has 16 residues. Looked up from germline, CDR1 is ENHRY and CDR2 is SYGVKD. The trim removed 0 bases at V and 6 bases at J, leaving 10 bases unmatched. CDR3 sequence (DNA): TGTGCCATCAGTGAGTCGCTCCGACAGGGTTTGCATGGCTACACCTTC. Its protein product is CAISESLRQGLHGYTF.

The chain has TRBV27 and TRBJ2-7; TRBD2 matches at 8 bases. J gave up 7 bases and V 5 bases, and 4 bases lay outside the gene matches. This CDR3 is built from 12 residues. CDR1 MNHEY and CDR2 SMNVEV come from the germline V gene (reference sequence). The CDR3 loop reads CASSRGGGEQYF. The CDR3 DNA is TGTGCCAGCAGTCGGGGGGGCGGGGAGCAGTACTTC.

The chain links TRBV1 to TRBJ1-3; TRBD1, the D gene given by the table, was not confirmed from the DNA. TRBV1 is recorded as a pseudogene. The CDR3 runs 16 residues. The CDR3: CTSSQSQAFGGNTIYF. The CDR3 DNA follows: TGCACCAGCAGCCAATCACAGGCCTTTGGGGGAAACACCATATATTTT.

CDR3: CASSETSTGTRGRKLKQYF. The CDR3 nucleotides read TGTGCCAGCAGCGAAACTAGTACAGGGACAAGGGGAAGAAAGCTTAAGCAGTACTTC. This chain connects TRBV21-1 to TRBJ2-7; TRBD1, the table's D call, lacks a check against the DNA. TRBV21-1 corresponds to a pseudogene. The length of the CDR3 is 19 residues.

The V and J genes are TRBV3-1 (or the pseudogene TRBV3-2) and TRBJ1-2, with a possible D match to TRBD1 (5 bases). The CDR3 consists of 15 residues. Trimming left V 1 base short and J 4 bases short, with 13 bases between. The germline gives CDR1 LGHDT, CDR2 YNNKEL (reference sequence). The CDR3 coding sequence is TGTGCCAGCAGCCAAGTGGGGGGTCGAAGCTATGGCTACACCTTC. Amino acids: CASSQVGGRSYGYTF.

This chain uses TRBV7-9 with TRBJ2-6; D gene unclear. The V gene lost 1 base and the J gene lost 4 bases, with 5 bases spanning the gap. CDR1 is SEHNR, CDR2 FQNEAQ, per germline (reference sequence). This CDR3 region has 14 residues. The CDR3 region has the DNA TGTGCCAGCAGCTTAGATAGCGGGGCCAACGTCCTGACTTTC. Translation: CASSLDSGANVLTF.

This chain links TRBV3-1 (or the pseudogene TRBV3-2) with TRBJ2-3; 16 bases are shared with TRBD2. The CDR3 covers 19 residues. V lost 7 bases, J lost 5 bases, and 15 bases stayed unmatched. Looked up from germline, CDR1 is LGHDT and CDR2 is YNNKEL (reference sequence). CDR3: CASTPGLAGGARGKDTQYF. In nucleotides, the CDR3 is TGTGCCAGCACCCCGGGACTAGCGGGAGGGGCGAGGGGGAAAGATACGCAGTATTTT.

CDR3 in DNA: TGTGCCAGCTCACCCCAGGCGGGGCAAGAGACCCAGTACTTC. The encoded protein is CASSPQAGQETQYF. V usage is TRBV18 and J usage is TRBJ2-5; perhaps TRBD2 as D (6 bases). CDR1 is KGHSH, CDR2 LQKENI, per germline. CDR3 length: 14 amino acids. V shed 3 bases and J shed 2 bases, with 10 bases lying between them.

V is TRBV6-6 and J is TRBJ2-5, with D perhaps TRBD1 (6 bases). This CDR3 is 17 amino acids long. V was shortened by 5 bases and J by 4 bases, with 23 bases between the two germline ends. The germline V gene encodes CDR1 MNHNY and CDR2 SVGAGI (reference sequence). The CDR3 DNA follows: TGTGCCAGCAGTCCAACAGGGAGCTCCCTTTGGGGAGAGACCCAGTACTTC. Its translation: CASSPTGSSLWGETQYF.

The chain employs TRBV6-2 or TRBV6-3 and TRBJ2-5, with 10 bases lining up with TRBD2. Germline values: CDR1 MNHEY, CDR2 SVGEGT. The CDR3 covers 20 residues. The V and J ends lost 0 bases and 3 bases, in that order; junction bases with no gene match: 16. The CDR3, as DNA: TGTGCCAGCAGTTACTCGAAGGGGTTAGCGGGAGGCGGCGTGGAAGAGACCCAGTACTTC. Translated, it gives CASSYSKGLAGGGVEETQYF.

The chain couples TRBV6-6 to TRBJ2-1; 12 bases agree with TRBD2. Germline V gene sequence: CDR1 MNHNY, CDR2 SVGAGI (reference sequence). After removal of 3 bases from V and 5 bases from J, the junction contained 5 bases not matched to a gene. This CDR3 contains 16 residues. The CDR3 region is CASSYHRTSGNNEQFF. The CDR3 DNA is TGTGCCAGCAGTTATCACAGGACTAGCGGGAACAATGAGCAGTTCTTC.

V is TRBV19 and J is TRBJ1-5; the D gene is possibly TRBD1 (6 bases). CDR1 is LNHDA and CDR2 is SQIVND in the germline V gene (reference sequence). Trimming took off 1 base at V and 3 bases at J, with 13 bases between the two ends. The CDR3 length is 16 residues. The CDR3 region has the DNA TGTGCCAGTAGTATAGTGTGGACAGCCGACAATCAGCCCCAGCATTTT. Translation: CASSIVWTADNQPQHF.

The chain has TRBV7-8 and TRBJ2-7; D is unresolved. The CDR3 totals 14 residues. Germline V gives CDR1 SGHVS, CDR2 FQNEAQ. V was shortened by 3 bases and J by 3 bases, with 12 bases between the two germline ends. The CDR3 bases are TGTGCCAGCAGCTTGGAGACGGTTCACTACGAGCAGTACTTC. Its protein is CASSLETVHYEQYF. Complete variable domain (other parts from reference TRBV7-8 and TRBJ2-7): GAGVSQSPRYKVAKRGQDVALRCDPISGHVSLFWYQQALGQGPEFLTYFQNEAQLDKSGLPSDRFFAERPEGSVSTLKIQRTQQEDSAVYLCASSLETVHYEQYFGPGTRLTVT.

V is TRBV7-2 and J is TRBJ2-1; 7 positions agree with TRBD2. V lost 4 bases to trimming and J lost 5 bases; unmatched junction nucleotides: 8. CDR1 and CDR2 from the germline V gene are SGHTA and FQGNSA. CDR3 length: 15 residues. The CDR3 coding sequence is TGTGCCAGCAGCTCTGGACATCTAGCGGACAATGAGCAGTTCTTC. Translating gives CASSSGHLADNEQFF.

The V and J genes are TRBV6-1 and TRBJ2-2, with D tentatively TRBD1 (6 bases). CDR1 MNHNS and CDR2 SASEGT come from the germline V gene. The CDR3 loop spans 18 amino acids. The V gene lost 3 bases and the J gene lost 2 bases, with 19 bases spanning the gap. The CDR3 here is CASSEQLTQGTNTGELFF. The CDR3 DNA reads as TGTGCCAGCAGTGAGCAGCTTACACAGGGAACTAACACCGGGGAGCTGTTTTTT.

This chain connects TRBV25-1 to TRBJ1-1, with 7 bases that match TRBD1. Per the germline V gene, CDR1 is MGHDK and CDR2 is SYGVNS. With 6 bases clipped from V and 4 bases from J, the junction kept 5 bases outside the gene matches. The CDR3 totals 13 residues. The CDR3 loop reads CASRGQMGTEAFF. In DNA form, the CDR3 reads TGTGCCAGCAGGGGACAGATGGGCACTGAAGCTTTCTTT.

This clone has only one observation. The V and J genes are TRBV7-3 and TRBJ1-1; a weak D match, TRBD1 (5 bases). Germline V gives CDR1 SGHTA, CDR2 FQGTGA. Between the trimmed V and J ends, which lost 5 bases and 2 bases, there was a span of 9 bases. The CDR3 loop spans 13 amino acids. The CDR3 loop reads CASSQGVNTEAFF. The CDR3 DNA reads TGTGCCAGCAGCCAGGGCGTTAACACTGAAGCTTTCTTT.

The chain links TRBV28 to TRBJ1-3; D might be TRBD1 (5 bases). In germline, CDR1 is MDHEN, CDR2 SYDVKM. This CDR3 contains 16 residues. The V gene lost 3 bases and the J gene lost 4 bases, with 16 bases spanning the gap. CDR3 in amino acids: CASSFSAGPGGNTIYF. For the CDR3, the DNA is TGTGCCAGCAGTTTTAGCGCGGGACCGGGGGGAAACACCATATATTTT.

V gene TRBV28 combines with J gene TRBJ2-3, with 8 bases identical to TRBD1. J gave up 1 base and V 5 bases, and 8 bases lay outside the gene matches. CDR3 length: 16 amino acids. Per germline, CDR1 MDHEN and CDR2 SYDVKM. CDR3: CASSPRRTGRTDTQYF. DNA for the CDR3: TGTGCCAGCAGTCCCCGCCGGACAGGGCGCACAGATACGCAGTATTTT. The full variable domain, in which reference TRBV28 and TRBJ2-3 provide the parts outside the CDR3, is DVKVTQSSRYLVKRTGEKVFLECVQDMDHENMFWYRQDPGLGLRLIYFSYDVKMKEKGDIPEGYSVSREKKERFSLILESASTNQTSMYLCASSPRRTGRTDTQYFGPGTRLTVL.

The rearrangement joins TRBV6-2 or TRBV6-3 to TRBJ2-1; 9 positions match TRBD2. The CDR3 runs to 13 residues. Germline V lookup: CDR1 MNHEY, CDR2 SVGEGT. The trim removed 6 bases at V and 9 bases at J, leaving 6 bases unmatched. The chain's CDR3 is CASSPSGMGEQFF. The CDR3 DNA reads as TGTGCCAGCAGCCCTAGCGGGATGGGTGAGCAGTTCTTC.

The chain couples TRBV19 to TRBJ2-1; 8 bases fit TRBD2. The trim removed 7 bases at V and 3 bases at J, leaving 8 bases unmatched. The germline V gene encodes CDR1 LNHDA and CDR2 SQIVND (reference sequence). The CDR3 sequence is 15 residues long. CDR3 amino acids: CASTPAGANYNEQFF. CDR3 nucleotide sequence: TGTGCCAGTACCCCAGCGGGAGCCAACTACAATGAGCAGTTCTTC.

The chain is built from TRBV15 and TRBJ1-4; tentatively, D is TRBD1 (6 bases). Trimming stripped 1 base from V and 8 bases from J, with 14 bases between. Germline assignment: CDR1 LNHNV and CDR2 YYDKDF (reference sequence). CDR3 length: 15 amino acids. CDR3 sequence: CATSRGRGRGEKLFF. CDR3 nucleotide sequence: TGTGCCACCAGCAGAGGGCGGGGGCGCGGGGAAAAACTGTTTTTT. The variable domain in full, completed from reference TRBV15 and TRBJ1-4, reads DAMVIQNPRYQVTQFGKPVTLSCSQTLNHNVMYWYQQKSSQAPKLLFHYYDKDFNNEADTPDNFQSRRPNTSFCFLDIRSPGLGDTAMYLCATSRGRGRGEKLFFGSGTQLSVL.

The chain's CDR3 is CASSQSLPRVWEDYEQYF. The CDR3 region has the DNA TGTGCCAGCAGCCAATCCCTCCCCAGGGTTTGGGAAGACTACGAGCAGTACTTC. This chain uses TRBV3-1 (or the pseudogene TRBV3-2) with TRBJ2-7, with TRBD1 as a possible D gene (5 bases). The CDR3 is made up of 18 amino acids. Looked up from germline, CDR1 is LGHDT and CDR2 is YNNKEL (reference sequence). V gave up 2 bases and J gave up 3 bases, with 23 bases separating them.

This clone was counted a single time. The chain links TRBV7-2 to TRBJ2-5, with a tentative D call TRBD1 (7 bases). The germline V gene has CDR1 SGHTA and CDR2 FQGNSA. The CDR3 is made up of 16 amino acids. Between the trimmed V and J ends, which lost 5 bases and 2 bases, there was a span of 18 bases. The CDR3 loop reads CASSPGGWGLQETQYF. CDR3 DNA sequence: TGTGCCAGCAGCCCAGGGGGGTGGGGACTTCAAGAGACCCAGTACTTC.

This clone was detected only once. The gene calls are TRBV14 and TRBJ2-2, with TRBD2 identical over 7 bases. J lost 6 bases, V lost 7 bases, and 8 bases had no gene match. Germline V gene lookup returns CDR1 SGHDN and CDR2 FVKESK. The CDR3 spans 14 residues. CDR3 loop: CASTLQRDPGELFF. The CDR3 DNA sequence: TGTGCCAGCACCTTACAGCGGGACCCCGGGGAGCTGTTTTTT.

The DNA of the CDR3 is TGCGCCAGCAGCTTGGGGGGTAGCGGGAGTTACGAGCAGTACTTC. Translating it yields CASSLGGSGSYEQYF. The J gene is TRBJ2-7, the V gene TRBV5-1, with 9 bases lining up with TRBD2. With V trimmed by 0 bases and J by 4 bases, 5 bases remained unmatched. CDR3 length: 15 residues. Germline CDR1 is SGHRS and CDR2 is YFSETQ. Full variable domain (remainder filled in from reference TRBV5-1 and TRBJ2-7): KAGVTQTPRYLIKTRGQQVTLSCSPISGHRSVSWYQQTPGQGLQFLFEYFSETQRNKGNFPGRFSGRQFSNSRSEMNVSTLELGDSALYLCASSLGGSGSYEQYFGPGTRLTVT.

V and J are TRBV18 and TRBJ2-3; maybe TRBD2 (6 bases). V lost 2 bases, J lost 1 base, and 13 bases lay in between. This CDR3 contains 16 residues. Germline V gene sequence: CDR1 KGHSH, CDR2 LQKENI. The CDR3 spells CASSPRLPSGTDTQYF. In DNA form, the CDR3 reads TGTGCCAGCTCACCAAGGCTCCCTAGCGGCACAGATACGCAGTATTTT. The whole variable domain, filled in from reference TRBV18 and TRBJ2-3, reads NAGVMQNPRHLVRRRGQEARLRCSPMKGHSHVYWYRQLPEEGLKFMVYLQKENIIDESGMPKERFSAEFPKEGPSILRIQQVVRGDSAAYFCASSPRLPSGTDTQYFGPGTRLTVL.

The chain employs TRBV18 and TRBJ2-1; D might be TRBD1 (6 bases). Germline lookup yields CDR1 KGHSH and CDR2 LQKENI. The CDR3 extends over 16 amino acids. Trimming pared 0 bases from V and 4 bases from J, leaving 13 bases between. CDR3 nucleotide sequence: TGTGCCAGCTCACCACCACAGGGAAACAGTTACAATGAGCAGTTCTTC. Translating it yields CASSPPQGNSYNEQFF.

V gene TRBV28 combines with J gene TRBJ2-7; 9 bases are shared with TRBD1. With 6 bases clipped from V and 5 bases from J, the junction kept 11 bases outside the gene matches. Germline V CDR1 and CDR2: MDHEN, SYDVKM. This CDR3 region has 15 residues. CDR3 DNA sequence: TGTGCCAGCAGCCCAGTCGGACAGGGGAGCCACGAGCAGTACTTC. This codes for CASSPVGQGSHEQYF.

This clone has a handful of counts. The chain is built from TRBV11-2 and TRBJ2-5; TRBD2 agrees at 8 bases. The CDR3 covers 14 residues. Germline values: CDR1 SGHAT, CDR2 FQNNGV. The junction had 7 bases not matched to a gene; V was cut back by 5 bases and J by 5 bases. The CDR3 sequence is CASSRGGFRETQYF. In DNA, the CDR3 is TGTGCCAGCAGCCGGGGGGGGTTTAGGGAGACCCAGTACTTC.